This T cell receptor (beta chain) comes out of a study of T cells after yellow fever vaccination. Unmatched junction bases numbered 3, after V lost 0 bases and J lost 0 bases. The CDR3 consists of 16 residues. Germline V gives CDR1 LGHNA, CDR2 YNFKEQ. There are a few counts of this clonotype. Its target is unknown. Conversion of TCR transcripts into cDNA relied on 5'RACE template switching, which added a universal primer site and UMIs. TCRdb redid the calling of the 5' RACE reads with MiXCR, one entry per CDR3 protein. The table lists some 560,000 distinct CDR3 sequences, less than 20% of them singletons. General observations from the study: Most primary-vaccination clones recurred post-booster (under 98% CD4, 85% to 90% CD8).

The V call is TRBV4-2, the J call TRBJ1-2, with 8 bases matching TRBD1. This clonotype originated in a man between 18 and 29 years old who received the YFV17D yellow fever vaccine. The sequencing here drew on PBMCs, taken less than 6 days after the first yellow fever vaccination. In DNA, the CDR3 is TGTGCCAGCAGCCAAGATGGACAGGGAGCTAACTATGGCTACACCTTC. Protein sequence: CASSQDGQGANYGYTF.